The source of this T cell receptor (beta chain) is a study of long-term antiretroviral therapy in people with HIV. Runs used v3.0 of the immunoSEQ assay and were done at survey level. Clones were read by immunoSEQ multiplex PCR, and TCRdb kept only the in-frame ones, dropping some. Of fewer than 45,000 clones in the sample, 94% were seen once. The germline CDR1 and CDR2 sequences are MGHRA and YSYEKL. With 1 base clipped from V and 1 base from J, the junction kept 13 bases outside the gene matches. This CDR3 has 18 residues. The TCR sequence derives from a woman aged 50 to 65 with HIV. The J gene is TRBJ2-7, the V gene TRBV4-1; 7 positions agree with TRBD2. This specimen consisted of unsorted PBMCs, obtained 4.1 years after starting antiretroviral therapy. CDR3 amino acids: CASSQVDFLPGGSYEQYF. The CDR3 bases are TGCGCCAGCAGCCAAGTGGACTTCCTCCCGGGAGGTTCCTACGAGCAGTACTTC.